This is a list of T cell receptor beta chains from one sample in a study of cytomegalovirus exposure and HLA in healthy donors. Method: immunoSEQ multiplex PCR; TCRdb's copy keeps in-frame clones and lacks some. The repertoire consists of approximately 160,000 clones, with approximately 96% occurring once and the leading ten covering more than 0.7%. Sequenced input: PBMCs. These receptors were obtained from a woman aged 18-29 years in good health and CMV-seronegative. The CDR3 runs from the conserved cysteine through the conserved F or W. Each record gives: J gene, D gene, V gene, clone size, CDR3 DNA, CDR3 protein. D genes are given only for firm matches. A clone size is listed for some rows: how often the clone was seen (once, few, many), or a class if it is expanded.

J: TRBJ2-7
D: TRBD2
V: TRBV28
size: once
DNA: TGTGCCAGCAGTTTCACGGGGGGCTACGAGCAGTACTTC
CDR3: CASSFTGGYEQYF

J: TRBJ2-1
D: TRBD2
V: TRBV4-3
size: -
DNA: TGCGCCAGCAGCCAAGAACCCGACGGGGGGGGCTCAAATGAGCAGTTCTTC
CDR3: CASSQEPDGGGSNEQFF

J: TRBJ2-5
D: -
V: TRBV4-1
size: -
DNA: TGCGCCAGCAGCCATGAAATAGCCCGGGAGACCCAGTACTTC
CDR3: CASSHEIARETQYF

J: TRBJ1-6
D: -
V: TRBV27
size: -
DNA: TGTGCCAGCAAGGGGACACCCTATAATTCACCCCTCCACTTT
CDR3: CASKGTPYNSPLHF

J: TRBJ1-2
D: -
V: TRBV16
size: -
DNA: TGTGCCAGCAGCTTGGACAGCCACTATGGCTACACCTTC
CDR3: CASSLDSHYGYTF

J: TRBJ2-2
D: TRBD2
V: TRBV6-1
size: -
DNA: TGTGCCAGCAGTGAACGGGGACGGGGGAGGGCCGGGGAGCTGTTTTTT
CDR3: CASSERGRGRAGELFF

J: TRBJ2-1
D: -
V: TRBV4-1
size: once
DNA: TGCGCCAGCAGCCAAGGATGGGGAACAGGGAGAGGGGACAATGAGCAGTTCTTC
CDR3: CASSQGWGTGRGDNEQFF

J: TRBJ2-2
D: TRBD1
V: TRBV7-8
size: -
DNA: TGTGCCAGCAGCCCCACAGGGGGCGCAGGCACCGGGGAGCTGTTTTTT
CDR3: CASSPTGGAGTGELFF

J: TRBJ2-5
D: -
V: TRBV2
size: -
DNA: TGTGCCAGCAGTGGCGGGACCCAGTACTTC
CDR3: CASSGGTQYF

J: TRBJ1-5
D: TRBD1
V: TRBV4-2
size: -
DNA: TGTGCCAGCAGCCAAGATCAGGGGACAGAGCCCCAGCATTTT
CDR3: CASSQDQGTEPQHF

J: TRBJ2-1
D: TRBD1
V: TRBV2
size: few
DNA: TGTGCCACCAGACAGGGGGAGATTATTCTTGAGCAGTTCTTC
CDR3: CATRQGEIILEQFF

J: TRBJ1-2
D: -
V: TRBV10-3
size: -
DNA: TGTGCCATCTCCACGACAGGCAACTATGGCTACACCTTC
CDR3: CAISTTGNYGYTF

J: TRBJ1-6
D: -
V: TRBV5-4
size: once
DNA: TGTGCCAGCAGCTTGCCAGGGTGGGGATCACCCCTCCACTTT
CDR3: CASSLPGWGSPLHF

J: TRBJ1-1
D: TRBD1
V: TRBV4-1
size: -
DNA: TGCGCCAGCAGCCAAAACAGGGGTAAGGGGTACACTGAAGCTTTCTTT
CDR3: CASSQNRGKGYTEAFF

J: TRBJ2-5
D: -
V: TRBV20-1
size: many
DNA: TGCAGTACGTGGGCAGAAGAGACCCAGTACTTC
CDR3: CSTWAEETQYF

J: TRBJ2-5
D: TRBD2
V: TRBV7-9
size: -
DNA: TGTGCCAGCAGCTTAAGGGCTAGCGGGGGGCAAGAGACCCAGTACTTC
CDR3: CASSLRASGGQETQYF

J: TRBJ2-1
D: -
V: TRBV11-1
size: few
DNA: TGTGCCAGCAGCCGACAAAATCCTGAGCAGTTCTTC
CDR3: CASSRQNPEQFF

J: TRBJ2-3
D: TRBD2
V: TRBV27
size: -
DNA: TGTGCCAGCAGTTTAAGGCTAGCGGGGGAGATCACAGATACGCAGTATTTT
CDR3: CASSLRLAGEITDTQYF

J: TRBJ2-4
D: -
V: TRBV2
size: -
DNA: TGTGCCAGCAGCACAGTTGCAAACATTCAGTACTTC
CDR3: CASSTVANIQYF

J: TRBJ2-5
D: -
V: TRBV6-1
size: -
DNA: TGTGCCAGCAGAACCCATGGGGACACAGAGACCCAGTACTTC
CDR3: CASRTHGDTETQYF

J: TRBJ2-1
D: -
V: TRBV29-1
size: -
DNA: TGCAGCGCACGGCCGGGAAATGAGCAGTTCTTC
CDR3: CSARPGNEQFF

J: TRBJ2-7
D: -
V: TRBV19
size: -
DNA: TGTGCCAGTAGTATACAGGGAGGTAGCCCTTCCTACGAGCAGTACTTC
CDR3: CASSIQGGSPSYEQYF

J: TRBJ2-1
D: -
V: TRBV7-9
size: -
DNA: TGTGCCAGCAGCTCATTAGCGGTTGAGCAGTTCTTC
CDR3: CASSSLAVEQFF

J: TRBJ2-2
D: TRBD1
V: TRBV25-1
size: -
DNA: TGTGCCAGCAGTGAGGACAGGTTGTATGTTTTGGGGACCGGGGAGCTGTTTTTT
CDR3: CASSEDRLYVLGTGELFF

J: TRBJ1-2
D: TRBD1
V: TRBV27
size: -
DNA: TGTGCCAGCAGTTATTCCGGACAGGGAAGCTATGGCTACACCTTC
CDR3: CASSYSGQGSYGYTF

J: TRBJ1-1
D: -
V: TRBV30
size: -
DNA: TGTGCCTGGAGTGAGGGGTTGAACACTGAAGCTTTCTTT
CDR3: CAWSEGLNTEAFF

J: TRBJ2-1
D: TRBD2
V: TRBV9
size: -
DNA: TGTGCCAGCAGCGTGGAGGCGGGGGGGCTCAATGAGCAGTTCTTC
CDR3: CASSVEAGGLNEQFF

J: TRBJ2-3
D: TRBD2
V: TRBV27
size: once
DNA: TGTGCCAGCAGTTTATCTAGCGGGGGGGCCGGTACAGATACGCAGTATTTT
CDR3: CASSLSSGGAGTDTQYF

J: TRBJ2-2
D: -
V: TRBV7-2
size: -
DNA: TGTGCCAGCAGCTTAGCGCGGGGGAACACCGGGGAGCTGTTTTTT
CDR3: CASSLARGNTGELFF

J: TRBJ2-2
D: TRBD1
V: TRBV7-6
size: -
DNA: TGTGCCAGCAGCACGGGGACAGGGGGTACCGGGGAGCTGTTTTTT
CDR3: CASSTGTGGTGELFF

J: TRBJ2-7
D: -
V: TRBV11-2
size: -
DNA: TGTGCCAGCAGCTTGGGGACATGGGGTCAGTACTTC
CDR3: CASSLGTWGQYF

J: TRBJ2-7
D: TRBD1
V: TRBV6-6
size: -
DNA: TGTGCCAGCAGTTATCCCTTGGACAGGGTGGGCCACGAGCAGTACTTC
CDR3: CASSYPLDRVGHEQYF

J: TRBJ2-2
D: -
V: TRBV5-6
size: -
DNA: TGTGCCAGCAGCTTGGTAGCAAACACCGGGGAGCTGTTTTTT
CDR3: CASSLVANTGELFF

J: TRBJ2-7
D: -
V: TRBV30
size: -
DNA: TGTGCCTGGAGTAAGGGGAATTGGCAGTACTTC
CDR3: CAWSKGNWQYF

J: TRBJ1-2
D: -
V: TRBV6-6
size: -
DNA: TGTGCCAGCACAAGCGGAAATGTGGGAGGCTACACCTTC
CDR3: CASTSGNVGGYTF

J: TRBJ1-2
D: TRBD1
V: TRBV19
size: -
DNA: TGTGCCAGTAGTACTCCCCGGGACAGCTATGGCTACACCTTC
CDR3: CASSTPRDSYGYTF

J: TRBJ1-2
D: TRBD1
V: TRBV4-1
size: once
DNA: TGCGCCAGCAGCCAAGATTCCTCAACAGGGGCGGATGGCTACACCTTC
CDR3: CASSQDSSTGADGYTF

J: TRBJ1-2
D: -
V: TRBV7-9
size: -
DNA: TGTGCCAGCAGCTTTGGAGAAAACTATGGCTACACCTTC
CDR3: CASSFGENYGYTF

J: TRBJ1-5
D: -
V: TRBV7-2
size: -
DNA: TGTGCCAGCAGCTTAGCGGAGGATCAGCCCCAGCATTTT
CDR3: CASSLAEDQPQHF

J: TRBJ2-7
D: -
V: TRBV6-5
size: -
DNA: TGTGCCAGCAGTTCCAGACTAAGCGGAGGCTCCTACGAGCAGTACTTC
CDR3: CASSSRLSGGSYEQYF

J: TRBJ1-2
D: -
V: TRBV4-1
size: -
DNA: TGCGCCAGCAGCCAAGATCCTATTGGGGGCCGTGGTTCGAAAACCTATGGCTACACCTTC
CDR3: CASSQDPIGGRGSKTYGYTF

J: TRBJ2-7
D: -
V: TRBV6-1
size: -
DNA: TGTGCCAGTGCGGACAGCCCGATTATTTCCTACGAGCAGTACTTC
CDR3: CASADSPIISYEQYF

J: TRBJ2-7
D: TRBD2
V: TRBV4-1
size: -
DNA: TGCGCCAGCAGCCAAAACCCGACTAGCGGGGGGCCAGCCTACGAGCAGTACTTC
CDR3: CASSQNPTSGGPAYEQYF

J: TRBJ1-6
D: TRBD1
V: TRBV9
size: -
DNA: TGTGCCAGCAGCGTAAGTGGACAGGGCAACTCACCCCTCCACTTT
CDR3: CASSVSGQGNSPLHF

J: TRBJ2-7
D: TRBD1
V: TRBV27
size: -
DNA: TGTGCCAGCGGGACAGCCCTCGAGCAGTACTTC
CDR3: CASGTALEQYF

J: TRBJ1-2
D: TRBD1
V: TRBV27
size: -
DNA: TGTGCCAGCACACCGGCGAGGAGGGGGCCCAATCTGGGCTACACCTTC
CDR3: CASTPARRGPNLGYTF

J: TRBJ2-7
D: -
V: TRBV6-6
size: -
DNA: TGTGCCAGCAGTTACTCGCGGTCGTTGGATTACGAGCAGTACTTC
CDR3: CASSYSRSLDYEQYF

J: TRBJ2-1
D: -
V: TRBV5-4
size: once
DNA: TGTGCCAGCAGCCCCCCGGACAGCTACAATGAGCAGTTCTTC
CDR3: CASSPPDSYNEQFF

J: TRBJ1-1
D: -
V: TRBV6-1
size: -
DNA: TGTGCCAGCAGTGACAGGCGGGGGGTTGAAGCTTTCTTT
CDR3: CASSDRRGVEAFF

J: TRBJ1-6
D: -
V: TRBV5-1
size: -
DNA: TGCGCCAGCAGCTATTTGGGGGCGTATAATTCACCCCTCCACTTT
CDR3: CASSYLGAYNSPLHF

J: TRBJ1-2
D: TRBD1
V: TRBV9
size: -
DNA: TGTGCCAGCGGCACAGGGGGGCTGGATGGCTACACCTTC
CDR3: CASGTGGLDGYTF

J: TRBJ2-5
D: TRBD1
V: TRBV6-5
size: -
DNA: TGTGCCAGCATGCACGGACAGGGGCAAGAGACCCAGTACTTC
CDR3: CASMHGQGQETQYF

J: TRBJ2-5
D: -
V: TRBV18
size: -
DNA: TGTGCCAGCTCACCACCCCCACGGGGACAAGAGACCCAGTACTTC
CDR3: CASSPPPRGQETQYF

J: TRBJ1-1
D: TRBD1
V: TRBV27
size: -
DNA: TGTGCCAGCAGTCAAACGGCGACAGGGGGGCCTGAAGCTTTCTTT
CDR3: CASSQTATGGPEAFF

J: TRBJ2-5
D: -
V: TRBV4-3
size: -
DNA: TGCGCCAGCAGCCAGGCGCCGGGGGAGCTTCAAGAGACCCAGTACTTC
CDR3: CASSQAPGELQETQYF

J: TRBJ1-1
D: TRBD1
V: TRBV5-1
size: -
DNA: TGCGCCAGCAGCGAGGGACAGGGGCTGAACACTGAAGCTTTCTTT
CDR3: CASSEGQGLNTEAFF

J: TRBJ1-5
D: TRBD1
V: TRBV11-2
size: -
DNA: TGTGCCAGCAGCTTAGGCGGGACAGGGGTCTCAAATCAGCCCCAGCATTTT
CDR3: CASSLGGTGVSNQPQHF